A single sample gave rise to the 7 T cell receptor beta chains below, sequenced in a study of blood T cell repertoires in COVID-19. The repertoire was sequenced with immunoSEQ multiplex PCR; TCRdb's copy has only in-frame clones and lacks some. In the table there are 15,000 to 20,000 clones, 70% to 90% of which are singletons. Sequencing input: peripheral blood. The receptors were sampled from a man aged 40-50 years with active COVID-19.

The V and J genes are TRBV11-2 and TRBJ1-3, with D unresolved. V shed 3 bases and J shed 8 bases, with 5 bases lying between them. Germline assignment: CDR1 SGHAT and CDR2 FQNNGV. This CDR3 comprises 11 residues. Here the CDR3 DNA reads TGTGCCAGCAGCTTCGGAGACACCATATATTTT. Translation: CASSFGDTIYF.

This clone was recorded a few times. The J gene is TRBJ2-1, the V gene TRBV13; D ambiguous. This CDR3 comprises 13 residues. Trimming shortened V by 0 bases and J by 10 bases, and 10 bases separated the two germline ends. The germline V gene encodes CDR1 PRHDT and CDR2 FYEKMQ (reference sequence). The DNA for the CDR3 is TGTGCCAGCAGCTTAGGTTACAGTAACGAGCAGTTCTTC. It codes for CASSLGYSNEQFF. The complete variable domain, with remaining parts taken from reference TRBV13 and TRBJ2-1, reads AAGVIQSPRHLIKEKRETATLKCYPIPRHDTVYWYQQGPGQDPQFLISFYEKMQSDKGSIPDRFSAQQFSDYHSELNMSSLELGDSALYFCASSLGYSNEQFFGPGTRLTVL.

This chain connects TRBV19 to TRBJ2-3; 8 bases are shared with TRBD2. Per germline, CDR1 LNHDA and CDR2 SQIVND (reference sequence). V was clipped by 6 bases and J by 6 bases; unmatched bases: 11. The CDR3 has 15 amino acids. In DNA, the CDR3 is TGTGCCAGTAGACCGACTAGCGTGGGAGACGATACGCAGTATTTT. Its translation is CASRPTSVGDDTQYF. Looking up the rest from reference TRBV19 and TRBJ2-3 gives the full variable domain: DGGITQSPKYLFRKEGQNVTLSCEQNLNHDAMYWYRQDPGQGLRLIYYSQIVNDFQKGDIAEGYSVSREKKESFPLTVTSAQKNPTAFYLCASRPTSVGDDTQYFGPGTRLTVL.

CDR3 region: CASSFGSGTGGGTDTQYF. For the CDR3, the DNA is TGTGCCAGCAGCTTTGGTTCCGGGACAGGGGGCGGAACAGATACGCAGTATTTT. The gene calls are TRBV7-2 and TRBJ2-3; TRBD1 agrees at 12 bases. Trimming at V came to 3 bases and at J to 3 bases, leaving 10 bases not matched to a gene. Germline V gene lookup returns CDR1 SGHTA and CDR2 FQGNSA. The CDR3 loop spans 18 amino acids.

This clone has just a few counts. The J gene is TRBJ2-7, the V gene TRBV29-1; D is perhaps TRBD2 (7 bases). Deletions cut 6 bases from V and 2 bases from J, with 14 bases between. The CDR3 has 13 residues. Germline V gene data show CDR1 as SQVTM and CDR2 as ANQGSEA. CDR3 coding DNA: TGCAGCGTAGGGGGGGGCAGCGCCTACGAGCAGTACTTC. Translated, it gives CSVGGGSAYEQYF.

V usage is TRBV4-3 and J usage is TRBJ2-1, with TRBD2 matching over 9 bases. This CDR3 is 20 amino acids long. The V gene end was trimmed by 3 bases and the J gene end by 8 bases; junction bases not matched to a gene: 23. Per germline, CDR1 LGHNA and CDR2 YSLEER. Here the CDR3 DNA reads TGCGCCAGCAGCCACATGTATGGCGGGAGGGCTTTATTGATTGCCGATGAGCAGTTCTTC. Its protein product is CASSHMYGGRALLIADEQFF.

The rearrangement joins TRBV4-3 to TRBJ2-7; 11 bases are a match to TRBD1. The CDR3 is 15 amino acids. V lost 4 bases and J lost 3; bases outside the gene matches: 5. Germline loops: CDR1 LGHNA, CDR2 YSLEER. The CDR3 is CASSRGQGANYEQYF. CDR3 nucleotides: TGCGCCAGCAGCCGAGGACAGGGGGCCAACTACGAGCAGTACTTC.